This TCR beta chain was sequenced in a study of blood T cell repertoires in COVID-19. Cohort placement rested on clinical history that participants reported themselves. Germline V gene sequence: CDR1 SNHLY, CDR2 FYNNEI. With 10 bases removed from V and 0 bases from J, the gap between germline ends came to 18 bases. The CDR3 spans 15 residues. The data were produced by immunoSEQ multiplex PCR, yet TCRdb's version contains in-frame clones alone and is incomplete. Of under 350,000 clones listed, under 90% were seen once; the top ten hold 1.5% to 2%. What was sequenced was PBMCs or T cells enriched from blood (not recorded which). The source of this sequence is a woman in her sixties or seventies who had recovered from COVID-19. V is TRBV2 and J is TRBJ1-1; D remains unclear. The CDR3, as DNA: TGTGCCACCCACCGGGAAACGCACATGAACACTGAAGCTTTCTTT. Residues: CATHRETHMNTEAFF.